These T cell receptor beta chains were read from a single sample in a study of cytomegalovirus exposure and HLA in healthy donors. Profiling relied on immunoSEQ multiplex PCR, and the TCRdb table lists in-frame clones only, not all of them. Recorded for this sample: 100,000 or so clones. The material sequenced was PBMCs. The source is a man aged 50 to 59 in good health and CMV-seronegative. Both conserved end residues are part of each CDR3. The D gene is left open where the match is weak.

d_call: .
j_call: TRBJ1-1
v_call: TRBV29-1
cdr3_aa: CSVGRANTEAFF
cdr3_nt: TGCAGCGTCGGCAGGGCGAACACTGAAGCTTTCTTT

d_call: TRBD1
j_call: TRBJ2-5
v_call: TRBV10-3
cdr3_aa: CAISEAGQGAGETQYF
cdr3_nt: TGTGCCATCAGTGAAGCGGGACAGGGGGCCGGAGAGACCCAGTACTTC

d_call: .
j_call: TRBJ2-7
v_call: TRBV18
cdr3_aa: CASTGTESSYEQYF
cdr3_nt: TGTGCCAGCACCGGGACTGAGAGCTCCTACGAGCAGTACTTC

d_call: .
j_call: TRBJ1-4
v_call: TRBV29-1
cdr3_aa: CSTARGVGEKLFF
cdr3_nt: TGCAGCACTGCACGGGGGGTCGGTGAAAAACTGTTTTTT

d_call: .
j_call: TRBJ1-5
v_call: TRBV6-6
cdr3_aa: CASRKQAFNQPQHF
cdr3_nt: TGTGCCAGCAGGAAACAGGCGTTTAATCAGCCCCAGCATTTT

d_call: TRBD2
j_call: TRBJ2-7
v_call: TRBV10-3
cdr3_aa: CAISESGLAGVEQYF
cdr3_nt: TGTGCCATCAGTGAGTCGGGACTAGCGGGAGTCGAGCAGTACTTC

d_call: .
j_call: TRBJ2-3
v_call: TRBV29-1
cdr3_aa: CSVEVLSDTQYF
cdr3_nt: TGCAGCGTTGAAGTACTTAGCGATACGCAGTATTTT

d_call: .
j_call: TRBJ1-1
v_call: TRBV7-9
cdr3_aa: CASSLAGGLYTEAFF
cdr3_nt: TGTGCCAGCAGCTTGGCGGGGGGTTTATACACTGAAGCTTTCTTT

d_call: .
j_call: TRBJ2-4
v_call: TRBV6-1
cdr3_aa: CASSGFLGKNIQYF
cdr3_nt: TGTGCCAGTTCAGGCTTTTTGGGCAAAAACATTCAGTACTTC

d_call: .
j_call: TRBJ1-2
v_call: TRBV10-3
cdr3_aa: CAIREIDNYGYTF
cdr3_nt: TGTGCCATCCGCGAGATAGATAACTATGGCTACACCTTC

d_call: TRBD1
j_call: TRBJ1-1
v_call: TRBV29-1
cdr3_aa: CSVDRGWTEAFF
cdr3_nt: TGCAGCGTTGACAGGGGGTGGACTGAAGCTTTCTTT

d_call: TRBD1
j_call: TRBJ2-3
v_call: TRBV7-9
cdr3_aa: CASSFEDRGDTQYF
cdr3_nt: TGTGCCAGCAGCTTTGAAGACAGGGGAGATACGCAGTATTTT

d_call: TRBD1
j_call: TRBJ1-4
v_call: TRBV2
cdr3_aa: CASNPGQGGEKLFF
cdr3_nt: TGTGCCAGCAACCCGGGACAGGGAGGTGAAAAACTGTTTTTT

d_call: .
j_call: TRBJ1-2
v_call: TRBV10-3
cdr3_aa: CAIRRDISNLPYGYTF
cdr3_nt: TGTGCCATCAGGAGGGACATATCAAACTTACCCTATGGCTACACCTTC

d_call: .
j_call: TRBJ1-5
v_call: TRBV4-3
cdr3_aa: CASSQDPGNQPQHF
cdr3_nt: TGCGCCAGCAGCCAAGATCCGGGGAATCAGCCCCAGCATTTT

d_call: TRBD2
j_call: TRBJ2-1
v_call: TRBV9
cdr3_aa: CASSISGSSYNEQFF
cdr3_nt: TGTGCCAGCAGCATAAGCGGGAGCTCCTACAATGAGCAGTTCTTC

d_call: TRBD2
j_call: TRBJ2-7
v_call: TRBV5-1
cdr3_aa: CASSAGTSGSRDYEQYF
cdr3_nt: TGCGCCAGCAGCGCGGGGACTAGCGGGAGTAGAGACTACGAGCAGTACTTC

d_call: .
j_call: TRBJ1-4
v_call: TRBV4-3
cdr3_aa: CASSRNSATNEKLFF
cdr3_nt: TGCGCCAGCAGCCGTAACAGTGCAACTAATGAAAAACTGTTTTTT

d_call: .
j_call: TRBJ1-1
v_call: TRBV4-3
cdr3_aa: CASSRQGSSTEAFF
cdr3_nt: TGCGCCAGCAGCAGGCAGGGTTCAAGCACTGAAGCTTTCTTT

d_call: .
j_call: TRBJ2-3
v_call: TRBV20-1
cdr3_aa: CSAQTRDTQYF
cdr3_nt: TGCAGTGCTCAGACCAGGGATACGCAGTATTTT

d_call: TRBD1
j_call: TRBJ1-1
v_call: TRBV10-1
cdr3_aa: CASSKRDSEAFF
cdr3_nt: TGCGCCAGCAGTAAACGGGACAGTGAAGCTTTCTTT

d_call: TRBD1
j_call: TRBJ1-1
v_call: TRBV19
cdr3_aa: CASRRMGQGSTEAFF
cdr3_nt: TGTGCCAGTAGACGAATGGGACAGGGATCCACTGAAGCTTTCTTT

d_call: TRBD2
j_call: TRBJ2-3
v_call: TRBV7-6
cdr3_aa: CASSLGRREFADTQYF
cdr3_nt: TGTGCCAGCAGCTTAGGGCGGCGGGAGTTCGCAGATACGCAGTATTTT

d_call: TRBD1
j_call: TRBJ1-5
v_call: TRBV9
cdr3_aa: CASSVGTGGQPQHF
cdr3_nt: TGTGCCAGCAGCGTAGGGACAGGAGGCCAGCCCCAGCATTTT

d_call: .
j_call: TRBJ2-3
v_call: TRBV12-5
cdr3_aa: CASGPRDTQYF
cdr3_nt: TGTGCTAGTGGTCCGAGGGATACGCAGTATTTT

d_call: TRBD1
j_call: TRBJ2-3
v_call: TRBV30
cdr3_aa: CAWSPHGQGTDTQYF
cdr3_nt: TGTGCCTGGAGCCCCCATGGACAGGGCACAGATACGCAGTATTTT

d_call: .
j_call: TRBJ1-2
v_call: TRBV5-1
cdr3_aa: CASSSAGFNYGYTF
cdr3_nt: TGCGCCAGCAGCTCGGCAGGGTTTAACTATGGCTACACCTTC

d_call: .
j_call: TRBJ2-1
v_call: TRBV30
cdr3_aa: CAWRVTYGVSHNEQFF
cdr3_nt: TGTGCCTGGAGGGTAACCTACGGGGTCAGCCACAATGAGCAGTTCTTC

d_call: .
j_call: TRBJ1-1
v_call: TRBV25-1
cdr3_aa: CASSGTGYSRREAFF
cdr3_nt: TGTGCCAGCAGTGGAACGGGATACTCACGACGTGAAGCTTTCTTT

d_call: TRBD1
j_call: TRBJ1-1
v_call: TRBV7-2
cdr3_aa: CASSLGGRGDTEAFF
cdr3_nt: TGTGCCAGCAGCTTAGGCGGCAGGGGGGACACTGAAGCTTTCTTT

d_call: .
j_call: TRBJ1-1
v_call: TRBV5-4
cdr3_aa: CASSRGQTNTEAFF
cdr3_nt: TGTGCCAGCAGCCGTGGACAGACGAACACTGAAGCTTTCTTT

d_call: .
j_call: TRBJ2-5
v_call: TRBV5-1
cdr3_aa: CASSLYGAETQYF
cdr3_nt: TGCGCCAGCTCCCTCTATGGGGCAGAGACCCAGTACTTC

d_call: .
j_call: TRBJ2-2
v_call: TRBV5-4
cdr3_aa: CASSVLNTGELFF
cdr3_nt: TGTGCCAGCAGCGTCCTCAACACCGGGGAGCTGTTTTTT

d_call: .
j_call: TRBJ2-7
v_call: TRBV5-1
cdr3_aa: CASREGGYFYEQYF
cdr3_nt: TGCGCCAGCAGGGAGGGTGGCTATTTCTACGAGCAGTACTTC

d_call: .
j_call: TRBJ2-1
v_call: TRBV7-2
cdr3_aa: CASSPSSSGADNEQFF
cdr3_nt: TGTGCCAGCAGCCCTTCGTCCTCCGGAGCTGACAATGAGCAGTTCTTC

d_call: .
j_call: TRBJ1-2
v_call: TRBV9
cdr3_aa: CASSVGGLSFGGTF
cdr3_nt: TGTGCCAGCAGCGTAGGGGGACTCTCCTTTGGAGGCACCTTC

d_call: .
j_call: TRBJ1-1
v_call: TRBV5-5
cdr3_aa: CASSAGTTNTEAFF
cdr3_nt: TGTGCCAGCAGCGCCGGGACAACGAACACTGAAGCTTTCTTT

d_call: .
j_call: TRBJ2-2
v_call: TRBV15
cdr3_aa: CATSSLKAGNTGELFF
cdr3_nt: TGTGCCACCAGCAGTCTAAAGGCAGGGAACACCGGGGAGCTGTTTTTT

d_call: .
j_call: TRBJ1-4
v_call: TRBV10-3
cdr3_aa: CAISETGSFEKLFF
cdr3_nt: TGTGCCATCAGTGAGACAGGGTCGTTCGAAAAACTGTTTTTT

d_call: .
j_call: TRBJ2-3
v_call: TRBV19
cdr3_aa: CAASRDRADTQYF
cdr3_nt: TGTGCCGCCAGCAGGGATCGGGCAGATACGCAGTATTTT

d_call: .
j_call: TRBJ1-4
v_call: TRBV27
cdr3_aa: CASSPDDEGVNEKLFF
cdr3_nt: TGTGCCAGCAGCCCGGACGACGAGGGGGTTAATGAAAAACTGTTTTTT